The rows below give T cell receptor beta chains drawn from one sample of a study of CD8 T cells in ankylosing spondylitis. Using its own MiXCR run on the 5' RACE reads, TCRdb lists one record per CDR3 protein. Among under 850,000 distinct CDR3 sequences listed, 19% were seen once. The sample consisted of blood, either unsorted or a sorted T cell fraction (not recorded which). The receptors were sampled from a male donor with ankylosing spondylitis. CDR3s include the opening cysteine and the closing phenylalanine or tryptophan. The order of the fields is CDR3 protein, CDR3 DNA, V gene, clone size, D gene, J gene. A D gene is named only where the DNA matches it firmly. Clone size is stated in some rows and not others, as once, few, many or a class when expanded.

CASSLVARGGSKNTEAFF,TGCGCCAGCAGCTTGGTTGCCAGGGGGGGTTCGAAGAACACTGAAGCTTTCTTT,TRBV5-1,NA,TRBD1,TRBJ1-1
CASSLFPGGSYEQYF,TGTGCCAGCAGTTTATTTCCGGGGGGCTCCTACGAGCAGTACTTC,TRBV27,NA,TRBD2,TRBJ2-7
CSASSVLIRREGETQYF,TGCAGTGCTAGCTCGGTTCTAATTCGACGGGAGGGGGAGACCCAGTACTTC,TRBV20-1,NA,TRBD2,TRBJ2-5
CASSQSAGKETQYF,TGTGCCAGCAGCCAATCCGCGGGGAAAGAGACCCAGTACTTC,TRBV3-1,NA,NA,TRBJ2-5
CARGAPDTEAFF,TGTGCCAGAGGGGCGCCGGACACTGAAGCTTTCTTT,TRBV6-5,few,NA,TRBJ1-1
CASSQEYYGTGLGEQYF,TGCGCCAGCAGCCAAGAGTACTATGGGACAGGGTTGGGAGAGCAGTACTTC,TRBV4-3,NA,TRBD1,TRBJ2-7
CASSYSIMYEQYF,TGTGCCAGCAGTTACTCGATAATGTACGAGCAGTACTTC,TRBV6-2/TRBV6-3,few,NA,TRBJ2-7
CSASRDRQTDTQYF,TGCAGTGCTAGCCGGGACAGACAGACAGATACGCAGTATTTT,TRBV20-1,NA,TRBD1,TRBJ2-3
CASSKLNRVAEAFF,TGTGCCAGCAGTAAACTCAACAGGGTCGCTGAAGCTTTCTTT,TRBV6-1,NA,NA,TRBJ1-1
CASSSGGLYEQYF,TGTGCCAGCAGCTCGGGGGGTTTGTACGAGCAGTACTTC,TRBV28,many,TRBD2,TRBJ2-7
CASSLKAEGNNEQFF,TGCGCCAGCAGCTTAAAGGCGGAGGGAAACAATGAGCAGTTCTTC,TRBV4-3,few,NA,TRBJ2-1
CAISESGGLAEYNEQFF,TGTGCCATCAGTGAGTCGGGGGGACTAGCGGAGTACAATGAGCAGTTCTTC,TRBV10-3,NA,TRBD2,TRBJ2-1
CASSGSGDNEQFF,TGTGCCAGCAGTGGTAGCGGTGACAATGAGCAGTTCTTC,TRBV2,NA,NA,TRBJ2-1
CASSFLQGVDEQYF,TGTGCCAGCAGTTTTTTACAGGGGGTGGACGAGCAGTACTTC,TRBV12-3/TRBV12-4,NA,TRBD1,TRBJ2-7
CASSTASSGRAANTGELFF,TGTGCCAGCAGCACAGCGTCTAGCGGGAGGGCCGCGAACACCGGGGAGCTGTTTTTT,TRBV11-1,NA,TRBD2,TRBJ2-2
CASSERATLDTGELFF,TGTGCCAGCAGCGAAAGGGCTACTCTCGACACCGGGGAGCTGTTTTTT,TRBV7-3,few,NA,TRBJ2-2
CASSLVRTREQFF,TGTGCCAGCAGCTTAGTACGGACCCGGGAGCAGTTCTTC,TRBV7-8,few,NA,TRBJ2-1
CASTRLQGGSYGYTF,TGTGCCAGCACCCGACTGCAGGGGGGAAGCTATGGCTACACCTTC,TRBV12-3/TRBV12-4,few,TRBD1,TRBJ1-2
CASSKGQGALGTGELFF,TGTGCCAGCAGCAAAGGACAGGGGGCGTTAGGCACCGGGGAGCTGTTTTTT,TRBV3-1,NA,TRBD1,TRBJ2-2
CASPRTGMNTEAFF,TGTGCCAGCCCCCGGACAGGGATGAACACTGAAGCTTTCTTT,TRBV6-1,few,TRBD1,TRBJ1-1
CASSETGTIRGDEQFF,TGTGCCAGCAGTGAGACCGGGACTATAAGGGGGGATGAGCAGTTCTTC,TRBV25-1,few,NA,TRBJ2-1
CASSASWTGTYEQYF,TGTGCCAGCAGCGCCTCGTGGACAGGGACCTACGAGCAGTACTTC,TRBV28,NA,TRBD1,TRBJ2-7